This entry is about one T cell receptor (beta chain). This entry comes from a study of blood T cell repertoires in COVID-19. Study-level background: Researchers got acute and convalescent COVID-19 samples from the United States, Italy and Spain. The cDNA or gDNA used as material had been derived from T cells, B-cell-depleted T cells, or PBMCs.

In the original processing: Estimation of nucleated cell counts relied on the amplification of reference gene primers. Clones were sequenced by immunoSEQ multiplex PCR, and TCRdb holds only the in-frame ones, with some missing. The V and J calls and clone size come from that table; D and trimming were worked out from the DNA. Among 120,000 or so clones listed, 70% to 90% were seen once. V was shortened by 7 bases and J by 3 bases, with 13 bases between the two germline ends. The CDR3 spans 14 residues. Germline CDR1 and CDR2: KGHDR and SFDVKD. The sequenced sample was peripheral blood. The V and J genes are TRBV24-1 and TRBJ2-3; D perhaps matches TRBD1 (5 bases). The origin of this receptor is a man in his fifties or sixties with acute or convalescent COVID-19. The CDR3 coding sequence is TGTGCCACCAGACCTGGGGCCGGGACAGATACGCAGTATTTT. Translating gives CATRPGAGTDTQYF.